A selection of T cell receptor beta chains follows, all from one sample in a study of blood T cell repertoires in COVID-19. Profiling relied on immunoSEQ multiplex PCR, and the TCRdb table lists in-frame clones only, not all of them. The sample consists of about half a million clones, approximately 85% of them appearing once. What was sequenced was peripheral blood. These receptors were obtained from a human donor in a cohort sampled during active COVID-19. Both conserved end residues are part of each CDR3. D genes are given only for firm matches. Clone size is not always given. Where it is, it says once, few, many or a class for expanded clones.

D	size	V	J	DNA	CDR3
TRBD2	-	TRBV5-1	TRBJ2-5	TGCGCCAGCAGCTTGGAACGGGGGGGAACCCAGTACTTC	CASSLERGGTQYF
-	-	TRBV7-8	TRBJ1-2	TGTGCCAGCAGCTTAGGCCCAGGGGAACATGGCTACACCTTC	CASSLGPGEHGYTF
TRBD1	-	TRBV5-1	TRBJ1-1	TGCGCCAGCAGCTTGCAGGGACAGATCGATGAAGCTTTCTTT	CASSLQGQIDEAFF
TRBD1	-	TRBV2	TRBJ1-1	TGTGCCAGCACATACAGGGGGAACACTGAAGCTTTCTTT	CASTYRGNTEAFF
TRBD1	-	TRBV4-1	TRBJ1-6	TGCGCCAGCAGCCACGTAACAGGGGGCGATTCACCCCTCCACTTT	CASSHVTGGDSPLHF
-	-	TRBV30	TRBJ1-2	TGTGCCTGGAGTAGGGTGGCGGGACGTGTTAACTATGGCTACACCTTC	CAWSRVAGRVNYGYTF
TRBD2	-	TRBV4-1	TRBJ2-7	TGCGCCAGCAGTCAGCAGACTAGCGGGAGAGGGTACGAGCAGTACTTC	CASSQQTSGRGYEQYF
TRBD1	-	TRBV28	TRBJ2-7	TGTGCCAGCAGCTCCGGACAGGGGGTTTTCTACGAGCAGTACTTC	CASSSGQGVFYEQYF
TRBD1	-	TRBV19	TRBJ2-1	TGTGCCAGTACGGACAGGGGCAAAGGCAATGAGCAGTTCTTC	CASTDRGKGNEQFF
TRBD2	-	TRBV5-4	TRBJ2-1	TGTGCCAGCAGCACTGGGACTAGCGGGAACAATGAGCAGTTCTTC	CASSTGTSGNNEQFF
TRBD2	-	TRBV13	TRBJ2-3	TGTGCCAGCAGCTTACTTACCGGGAGGGCCACAGATACGCAGTATTTT	CASSLLTGRATDTQYF
-	-	TRBV6-2/TRBV6-3	TRBJ1-1	TGTGCCAGCAGTTACCTCGGTAGGGGGAACACTGAAGCTTTCTTT	CASSYLGRGNTEAFF
TRBD2	-	TRBV24-1	TRBJ2-2	TGTGCCACCAGTGATTATTCGCCTAGCGGGCGCACCGGGGAGCTGTTTTTT	CATSDYSPSGRTGELFF
TRBD2	-	TRBV6-5	TRBJ2-3	TGTGCCAGCCGGACTAGCGTCACAGATACGCAGTATTTT	CASRTSVTDTQYF
TRBD2	-	TRBV28	TRBJ2-1	TGTGCCAGCAGGGTAGCGGGAGCCACCTCCTACAATGAGCAGTTCTTC	CASRVAGATSYNEQFF
TRBD2	-	TRBV7-3	TRBJ2-1	TGTGCCAGCAGCATCGGACTAGCGGGATACAATGAGCAGTTCTTC	CASSIGLAGYNEQFF
TRBD2	-	TRBV7-9	TRBJ2-1	TGTGCCAGCAGCTCATCCCTAGCGGGAGGGGCCCACTACAATGAGCAGTTCTTC	CASSSSLAGGAHYNEQFF
-	-	TRBV5-6	TRBJ2-2	TGTGCCAGCAGCCTAAGCCCAGGCACCGGGGAGCTGTTTTTT	CASSLSPGTGELFF
-	-	TRBV10-1	TRBJ1-1	TGCGCCAGCAGTGAACAGGAAAAAACTGAAGCTTTCTTT	CASSEQEKTEAFF
TRBD1	few	TRBV19	TRBJ1-2	TGTGCCAGTAGTTCTGGACAGGGGTATCGGCATACCTTC	CASSSGQGYRHTF
-	-	TRBV2	TRBJ1-5	TGTGCCAGCAGTGAAGCACGGGGGGATCAGCCCCAGCATTTT	CASSEARGDQPQHF
TRBD1	-	TRBV6-5	TRBJ1-3	TGTGCCAGCAGCCGGGACAGGTCTGGAAACACCATATATTTT	CASSRDRSGNTIYF
-	-	TRBV5-1	TRBJ2-1	TGCGCCAGCAGCTTATGGGGCGAGGATGAGCAGTTCTTC	CASSLWGEDEQFF
-	-	TRBV9	TRBJ2-1	TGTGCCAGCACCCGTGGCGGGGAGCCCTACAATGAGCAGTTCTTC	CASTRGGEPYNEQFF
TRBD1	-	TRBV30	TRBJ1-5	TGTGCCTTCGACAGGGCAGGCGATCAGCCCCAGCATTTT	CAFDRAGDQPQHF
TRBD2	-	TRBV19	TRBJ2-5	TGTGCCAGTAGGAGAACTAGCGGGCTACAAGAGACCCAGTACTTC	CASRRTSGLQETQYF
TRBD2	-	TRBV18	TRBJ2-1	TGTGCCAGCTCACCGAGTCCCGGGACTAGCGGGACAGGCGATGAGCAGTTCTTC	CASSPSPGTSGTGDEQFF
TRBD2	-	TRBV28	TRBJ2-1	TGTGCCAGCAGTTTCCCCCCCCGCGGCGGGAGCTCCTACAATGAGCAGTTCTTC	CASSFPPRGGSSYNEQFF
-	-	TRBV7-2	TRBJ2-3	TGTGCCAGCAGCCGTCTCCCTAGCACAGATACGCAGTATTTT	CASSRLPSTDTQYF
-	-	TRBV6-2/TRBV6-3	TRBJ2-5	TGTGCCAGCAGTTACCGGGCTAGCAGGGAGACCCAGTACTTC	CASSYRASRETQYF
TRBD1	-	TRBV9	TRBJ1-3	TGTGCCAGCAGCCTTGCGTCAGGGGGGCCCGGAAACACCATATATTTT	CASSLASGGPGNTIYF
-	-	TRBV19	TRBJ2-7	TGTGCCAGTACCTACCGCTCCGACTCCTACGAGCAGTACTTC	CASTYRSDSYEQYF
-	-	TRBV6-5	TRBJ2-7	TGTGCCAGCACCGACAGCTTCCTACGCGAGCAGTACTTC	CASTDSFLREQYF
TRBD2	-	TRBV5-1	TRBJ2-1	TGCGCCAGCAGCTCCCTAGCGGGAGGGGGCCTAGGCTACAATGAGCAGTTCTTC	CASSSLAGGGLGYNEQFF
-	once	TRBV28	TRBJ2-5	-	CASSSSGTGSQETQYF
TRBD2	-	TRBV5-1	TRBJ2-1	TGCGCCAGCAGCTCCTGGACTAGCGGGAGAGACTACAATGAGCAGTTCTTC	CASSSWTSGRDYNEQFF
-	-	TRBV5-1	TRBJ2-7	TGCGCCAGCAGCTTGTGGTCGGACATGTCCTCTACGGTGCAGTACTTC	CASSLWSDMSSTVQYF
TRBD1	-	TRBV12-3/TRBV12-4	TRBJ1-1	TGTGCCAGCAGTCCAGGGACAGGGGGCAGAGCTTTCTTT	CASSPGTGGRAFF
TRBD1	once	TRBV6-5	TRBJ2-2	TGTGCCAGCACCTACGGGGACAGAATGACCGGGGAGCTGTTTTTT	CASTYGDRMTGELFF
TRBD1	-	TRBV19	TRBJ1-1	TGTGCCAGTAGTTTACAGGGGGCACTTTTCAACACTGAAGCTTTCTTT	CASSLQGALFNTEAFF
-	-	TRBV7-9	TRBJ1-1	TGTGCCAGCAGCTTAGGTCGAACAGCTGAAGCTTTCTTT	CASSLGRTAEAFF
TRBD2	-	TRBV7-9	TRBJ2-7	TGTGCCAGCAGCTTAGCAACTAGCGGGACGCCCTACGAGCAGTACTTC	CASSLATSGTPYEQYF
TRBD1	-	TRBV30	TRBJ1-5	TGTGCCATGGGACAGAATAGCAATCAGCCCCAGCATTTT	CAMGQNSNQPQHF
-	once	TRBV6-5	TRBJ1-2	TGTGCCACCATAAAGGGGTTGGGCTACACCTTC	CATIKGLGYTF
-	-	TRBV3-1/TRBV3-2	TRBJ1-1	TGTGCCAGCAGCTTGGACAGTCACACTGAAGCTTTCTTT	CASSLDSHTEAFF
TRBD1	-	TRBV27	TRBJ1-2	TGTGCCAGCAGTTCCGCCGGGACAGGGGGCGCCGATGGCTACACCTTC	CASSSAGTGGADGYTF
TRBD2	-	TRBV2	TRBJ2-7	TGTGCCAGCAGCCCTCTCGGGACTAGCGGGAACGAGCAGTACTTC	CASSPLGTSGNEQYF
TRBD2	once	TRBV7-9	TRBJ2-1	TGTGCCAGCAGCTTAGCGCAACTAGCGGGAGGCGTTGCATACAATGAGCAGTTCTTC	CASSLAQLAGGVAYNEQFF
-	-	TRBV12-3/TRBV12-4	TRBJ1-1	TGTGCCAGCAGATGGACAGAGTCTGAAGCTTTCTTT	CASRWTESEAFF
-	once	TRBV30	TRBJ2-6	TGTGCCTGGAGTGTACGAGATTCTGGGGCCAACGTCCTGACTTTC	CAWSVRDSGANVLTF
TRBD1	once	TRBV29-1	TRBJ2-7	TGCAGCGTTGAGGGGACAGGGAAGGGCGAGCAGTACTTC	CSVEGTGKGEQYF
-	-	TRBV7-2	TRBJ2-7	TGTGCCAGCAGCTTAGGGTGGGCCCTCCGCGAGCAGTACTTC	CASSLGWALREQYF
TRBD2	-	TRBV27	TRBJ2-1	TGTGCCAGCAGTTTATCGGGGGGGACTAGCGGGATGAATGAGCAGTTCTTC	CASSLSGGTSGMNEQFF
TRBD1	-	TRBV2	TRBJ1-3	TGTGCCAGCAGCCCTCGACAGGGTCGCTCTGGAAACACCATATATTTT	CASSPRQGRSGNTIYF